These 3 T cell receptor beta chains came from one sample sequenced in a study of identical twins (dated by TCRdb to the mid-2010s). The method behind the library was 5' RACE. The reads were generated on an Illumina HiSeq 2000. The raw public data were reprocessed by TCRdb itself: fastp quality trimming at Q25, MiXCR clonotype calling, in-frame beta chains only. Every entry covers one CDR3 protein and lists the most common genes and DNA from its rows. In all, the sample holds about 530,000 distinct CDR3 sequences, and under 25% of those were seen once. The ten biggest clones cover 0.48% of the sample. The same sample was also studied in work on yellow fever vaccine responses in identical twins.

The sequenced sample consisted of CD4+ T cells sorted from blood. These receptors were obtained from a woman in her late teens or twenties in good health.

The genes are TRBV7-9 and TRBJ2-1; 9 positions agree with TRBD2. CDR1 is SEHNR, CDR2 FQNEAQ, per germline (reference sequence). After removal of 9 bases from V and 7 bases from J, the junction contained 13 bases not matched to a gene. There are 15 residues in the CDR3. CDR3 DNA sequence: TGTGCCAGGTGGCGGGGGGGCCCCAGCCATAATGAGCAGTTCTTC. It translates to CARWRGGPSHNEQFF. Variable domain in full (rest from reference TRBV7-9 and TRBJ2-1): DTGVSQNPRHKITKRGQNVTFRCDPISEHNRLYWYRQTLGQGPEFLTYFQNEAQLEKSRLLSDRFSAERPKGSFSTLEIQRTEQGDSAMYLCARWRGGPSHNEQFFGPGTRLTVL.

This clonotype has only a few counts. This chain joins TRBV7-7 and TRBJ2-5; D possibly uses TRBD1 or TRBD2 (5 bases each). Trimming cost V 2 bases and J 5 bases, with 18 bases left between them. The CDR3 is 16 amino acids. Germline lookup yields CDR1 SSHAT and CDR2 FNYEAQ (reference sequence). The CDR3 sequence: CASSLNPGLGGETQYF. The CDR3 DNA sequence: TGTGCCAGCAGCTTAAACCCGGGGCTAGGTGGCGAGACCCAGTACTTC.

This clonotype was picked up a small number of times. The chain combines TRBV12-5 with TRBJ2-2; D may be TRBD1 (5 bases). Between the trimmed V and J ends, which lost 2 bases and 5 bases, there was a span of 9 bases. CDR1 and CDR2 from the germline V gene are LGHNT and FRNRAP. The CDR3 has 14 amino acids. CDR3 amino acids: CASGLLGVTGELFF. The CDR3, as DNA: TGTGCTAGTGGTTTGCTAGGGGTTACCGGGGAGCTGTTTTTT.